These 5 T cell receptor beta chains came from one sample sequenced in a study of blood T cell repertoires in COVID-19. Some clones are missing from TCRdb's copy, which holds only in-frame ones; the method was immunoSEQ multiplex PCR. The data show approximately 470,000 clones, around 90% seen once. Sequencing was performed on PBMCs or T cells enriched from blood (not recorded which). The receptor set was obtained from a woman aged 18-29 years who had recovered from COVID-19.

The chain has TRBV6-5 and TRBJ1-6; no clear D gene. V lost 8 bases, J lost 6 bases, and 17 bases lay in between. The CDR3 covers 15 residues. CDR1 and CDR2 (germline): MNHEY, SVGAGI. DNA for the CDR3: TGTGCCAGCCGAGCGCCAGGAGCGGGTAATTCACCCCTCCACTTT. It translates to CASRAPGAGNSPLHF.

This rearrangement joins TRBV27 to TRBJ1-2; D perhaps matches TRBD1 (5 bases). Germline CDR1 MNHEY, CDR2 SMNVEV (reference sequence). The CDR3 has 13 residues. V gave up 3 bases and J gave up 8 bases, with 13 bases separating them. The CDR3 DNA reads as TGTGCCAGCAGTTTTTTAGGGGCGGTCGGCTACACCTTC. It encodes CASSFLGAVGYTF.

V gene TRBV5-1 combines with J gene TRBJ1-6, with 9 positions matching TRBD1. Germline V CDR1 and CDR2: SGHRS, YFSETQ. The CDR3 sequence is 12 residues long. Trimming took 7 bases from V and 10 from J; bases not matched to a gene: 3. The CDR3 coding sequence is TGCGCCAGCCGACAGGGGGAATCACCCCTCCACTTT. As protein: CASRQGESPLHF.

The gene calls are TRBV15 and TRBJ2-4; 9 nucleotides line up with TRBD1. V trimming: 5 bases; J trimming: 8 bases; junction bases outside the gene matches: 7. Germline-derived CDR1 and CDR2 are LNHNV and YYDKDF (reference sequence). The length of the CDR3 is 14 residues. CDR3 coding DNA: TGTGCCACCAGCGACGACAGGGGGGTGGACATTCAGTACTTC. This codes for CATSDDRGVDIQYF. Filled out from reference TRBV15 and TRBJ2-4, the complete variable domain reads DAMVIQNPRYQVTQFGKPVTLSCSQTLNHNVMYWYQQKSSQAPKLLFHYYDKDFNNEADTPDNFQSRRPNTSFCFLDIRSPGLGDTAMYLCATSDDRGVDIQYFGAGTRLSVL.

The V gene is TRBV6-6, the J gene TRBJ2-3; TRBD2 is a possible D gene (5 bases). Trimming left V 0 bases short and J 1 base short, with 8 bases between. Germline V gene lookup returns CDR1 MNHNY and CDR2 SVGAGI (reference sequence). The CDR3 is 15 amino acids. The CDR3 bases are TGTGCCAGCAGTTACTCCCGGGGTGGCACAGATACGCAGTATTTT. It is translated as CASSYSRGGTDTQYF.